The rows below give T cell receptor beta chains drawn from one sample of a study of T cells in localized non-small cell lung cancer. Sequencing used immunoSEQ multiplex PCR; TCRdb keeps in-frame clones, though not all of them. The data contain roughly 21,000 clones, around 84% of them singletons. This specimen consisted of peripheral blood, obtained before any cancer treatment. These receptors were taken from a man aged 40 to 70 with stage I lung adenocarcinoma. The CDR3 runs from the conserved cysteine through the conserved F or W. The D gene is left open where the match is weak. Clone size is stated in some rows and not others, as once, few, many or a class when expanded.

V gene,clone size,J gene,D gene,CDR3 DNA,CDR3 protein
TRBV7-9,.,TRBJ1-1,TRBD1,TGTGCCAGCAGCACAGGGGGCGCGGGGACTGAAGCTTTCTTT,CASSTGGAGTEAFF
TRBV18,.,TRBJ2-7,TRBD2,TGTGCCAGCTCACCGTCGGCGGGAGGTAGCTACGAGCAGTACTTC,CASSPSAGGSYEQYF
TRBV4-3,.,TRBJ2-5,.,TGCGCCAGCAGCCAGTCCAGGAAAGAGACCCAGTACTTC,CASSQSRKETQYF
TRBV5-1,.,TRBJ2-5,.,TGCGCCAGCAGCAGGGACTTCCAAGAGACCCAGTACTTC,CASSRDFQETQYF
TRBV4-2,once,TRBJ1-2,TRBD1,TGTGCCAGCAGACTACAGGGGGCGCGATTAAACTATGGCTACACCTTC,CASRLQGARLNYGYTF
TRBV28,once,TRBJ2-7,.,TGTGCCTCTTCGCCGAACCACGTATACGAGCAGTACTTC,CASSPNHVYEQYF
TRBV5-4,once,TRBJ2-3,.,TGTGCCAGCAGCTTCCGGGAGAAGTCGGATACGCAGTATTTT,CASSFREKSDTQYF
TRBV9,.,TRBJ2-7,.,TGTGCCAGCAGCGTAGAGGGAACGGGGTACGAGCAGTACTTC,CASSVEGTGYEQYF
TRBV15,.,TRBJ2-7,.,TGTGCCACCGCCCAAGGGGGGGACTCCTACGAGCAGTACTTC,CATAQGGDSYEQYF
TRBV5-5,.,TRBJ2-7,.,TGTGCCAGCAGCTGGAAATCCTACGAGCAGTACTTC,CASSWKSYEQYF
TRBV29-1,.,TRBJ1-1,TRBD1,TGCAGCGTGGGACAGGGGGACACTGAAGCTTTCTTT,CSVGQGDTEAFF
TRBV28,once,TRBJ2-1,.,TGTGCCAGCAGTTCCCGACACGCAGTTACCTACAATGAGCAGTTCTTC,CASSSRHAVTYNEQFF
TRBV14,.,TRBJ2-5,.,TGTGCCAGCAGCTCGGGCCTTGGGGAGACCCAGTACTTC,CASSSGLGETQYF
TRBV14,.,TRBJ1-1,.,TGTGCCAGCAGCCCCAGTCCTAACACTGAAGCTTTCTTT,CASSPSPNTEAFF
TRBV4-3,.,TRBJ2-4,TRBD2,TGCGCCAGCAGCTACGATTGGGGAGGGTCAGGGGCCAAAAACATTCAGTACTTC,CASSYDWGGSGAKNIQYF